Each of the 17 T cell receptor beta chains below was sequenced from the same sample in a study of shared clonotypes between healthy human individuals. TCRdb's table, derived via immunoSEQ multiplex PCR, lists solely in-frame clones and lacks some. Here the sample spans around 530,000 clones, around 78% being singletons. The sequencing sample was made of PBMCs. Every receptor here comes from a woman in her forties in good health. Some clones in this sample may be carry-over from other donors' samples.

This chain joins TRBV27 and TRBJ1-2; 7 positions match TRBD1. V lost 5 bases to trimming and J lost 8 bases; unmatched junction nucleotides: 8. CDR1 and CDR2 from the germline V gene are MNHEY and SMNVEV (reference sequence). The CDR3 spans 13 residues. CDR3 coding DNA: TGTGCCAGCAGTAACCACAGGGGAGGAGGCTACACCTTC. The encoded protein is CASSNHRGGGYTF.

This clone has only a few counts. V and J are TRBV7-9 and TRBJ2-1, with D maybe TRBD1 (6 bases). Trimming took off 5 bases at V and 8 bases at J, with 13 bases between the two ends. Germline assignment: CDR1 SEHNR and CDR2 FQNEAQ (reference sequence). There are 13 residues in the CDR3. Here the CDR3 DNA reads TGTGCCAGCAGCCGTACAGGGTGGGATGAGCAGTTCTTC. Residues: CASSRTGWDEQFF. The whole variable domain, remainder taken from reference TRBV7-9 and TRBJ2-1, is DTGVSQNPRHKITKRGQNVTFRCDPISEHNRLYWYRQTLGQGPEFLTYFQNEAQLEKSRLLSDRFSAERPKGSFSTLEIQRTEQGDSAMYLCASSRTGWDEQFFGPGTRLTVL.

As to this clone: A read error likely explains this, since a far larger clone differs by one base. The gene calls are TRBV4-2 and TRBJ2-1, with 7 positions matching TRBD2. Germline V gene sequence: CDR1 LGHNA, CDR2 YNFKEQ. The CDR3 has 16 amino acids. CDR3 in amino acids: CASSQEFSGSCNEQFF. The CDR3 DNA reads TGTGCCAGCAGCCAAGAGTTTAGCGGGTCCTGCAATGAGCAGTTCTTC.

The chain carries TRBV11-2 and TRBJ1-1; no definite D call. Trimming pared 6 bases from V and 4 bases from J, leaving 12 bases between. Germline V gene lookup returns CDR1 SGHAT and CDR2 FQNNGV. The CDR3 spans 13 residues. The CDR3 region is CASSLAVFTEAFF. The CDR3 region has the DNA TGTGCCAGCAGTCTTGCAGTTTTCACTGAAGCTTTCTTT.

This clone occurred many times. The chain uses TRBV7-8 and TRBJ1-1; D remains unclear. The CDR3 is 13 residues long. The germline CDR1 and CDR2 sequences are SGHVS and FQNEAQ. The ends were cut back, 2 bases at V and 1 base at J, with 5 bases in the middle. The CDR3 spells CASSLTGNTEAFF. The CDR3 nucleotides read TGTGCCAGCAGCTTAACGGGGAACACTGAAGCTTTCTTT.

This chain uses TRBV10-3 with TRBJ2-7, with D possibly being TRBD2 (6 bases). Trimming shortened V by 6 bases and J by 5 bases, and 17 bases separated the two germline ends. CDR3 length: 14 amino acids. CDR1 ENHRY and CDR2 SYGVKD come from the germline V gene. Here the CDR3 reads CAIRGGLTTHEQYF. DNA of the CDR3: TGTGCCATCAGGGGGGGTCTAACTACTCACGAGCAGTACTTC.

The chain has TRBV2 and TRBJ2-7; 7 bases align to TRBD2. Germline loops: CDR1 SNHLY, CDR2 FYNNEI. The CDR3 runs to 14 residues. The trim removed 2 bases at V and 0 bases at J, leaving 1 base unmatched. CDR3 in DNA: TGTGCCAGCAGTGAAACTAGCGTCTCCTACGAGCAGTACTTC. Translating it yields CASSETSVSYEQYF.

As concerns this clone: Since a much larger clone is just one base distant, this may be a read error. The chain is built from TRBV2 and TRBJ2-5; 7 bases agree with TRBD2. Gene TRBJ2-7 matches the end of the DNA better, so the J call may be wrong. The germline V gene has CDR1 SNHLY and CDR2 FYNNEI. The CDR3 consists of 14 residues. For the CDR3, the DNA is TGTGCCAGCAGTGAGGGGGGGGTCTCCTACGAGCAGTACTTC. Translating gives CASSEGGVSYEQYF.

This clone showed up just a few times. This sequence joins TRBV2 and TRBJ1-1; no clear D gene. The V gene lost 4 bases and the J gene lost 2 bases, with 5 bases spanning the gap. The germline CDR1 and CDR2 sequences are SNHLY and FYNNEI. The CDR3 has 12 residues. CDR3 in DNA: TGTGCCAGCAGTGTCGACAACACTGAAGCTTTCTTT. Translated: CASSVDNTEAFF.

A word on this clone: This may arise from a read error, as a much more abundant clone is one base away. The rearrangement uses TRBV30 and TRBJ2-5; the D is unclear. Trimming took off 2 bases at V and 5 bases at J, with 12 bases between the two ends. This CDR3 region has 13 residues. From germline, CDR1 is GTSNPN and CDR2 SVGIG (reference sequence). The CDR3 region is CAWSHLRRETQYF. CDR3 DNA: TGTGCCTGGAGTCATCTCAGAAGGGAGACCCAGTACTTC.

This chain links TRBV19 with TRBJ1-4; a weak D match, TRBD1 (5 bases). The CDR3 is made up of 17 amino acids. Germline V gene lookup returns CDR1 LNHDA and CDR2 SQIVND (reference sequence). V lost 5 bases and J lost 7, with 23 bases in between. For the CDR3, the DNA is TGTGCCAGTAGTCGACAGATATTTTCTCAGGGTGGTGAAAAACTGTTTTTT. It yields the protein CASSRQIFSQGGEKLFF.

This chain uses TRBV9 with TRBJ2-3; D perhaps matches TRBD1 (6 bases). Per germline, CDR1 SGDLS and CDR2 YYNGEE. V was cut by 0 bases and J by 0 bases, with 8 bases left in between. The CDR3 runs to 15 residues. The CDR3 is CASSVGQASTDTQYF. DNA of the CDR3: TGTGCCAGCAGCGTAGGACAGGCGAGCACAGATACGCAGTATTTT. The variable domain in full, with the rest retrieved from reference TRBV9 and TRBJ2-3, is DSGVTQTPKHLITATGQRVTLRCSPRSGDLSVYWYQQSLDQGLQFLIQYYNGEERAKGNILERFSAQQFPDLHSELNLSSLELGDSALYFCASSVGQASTDTQYFGPGTRLTVL.

CDR3 sequence (DNA): TGCGCCAGCAGCCATTATCAGGACAGATCCACAGATACGCAGTATTTT. Its translation: CASSHYQDRSTDTQYF. This chain connects TRBV4-3 to TRBJ2-3, with D perhaps matching TRBD1 (6 bases). Per germline, CDR1 LGHNA and CDR2 YSLEER. This CDR3 comprises 16 residues. V was cut by 3 bases and J by 2 bases, with 15 bases left in between.

The V and J genes are TRBV7-9 and TRBJ2-3; TRBD1 agrees at 8 bases. This CDR3 is 16 amino acids long. With V trimmed by 5 bases and J by 2 bases, 9 bases remained unmatched. Germline loops: CDR1 SEHNR, CDR2 FQNEAQ (reference sequence). CDR3 in amino acids: CASSAGQGSTTDTQYF. In nucleotides, the CDR3 is TGTGCCAGCAGCGCCGGACAGGGTTCTACCACAGATACGCAGTATTTT. The whole variable domain, remainder taken from reference TRBV7-9 and TRBJ2-3, is DTGVSQNPRHKITKRGQNVTFRCDPISEHNRLYWYRQTLGQGPEFLTYFQNEAQLEKSRLLSDRFSAERPKGSFSTLEIQRTEQGDSAMYLCASSAGQGSTTDTQYFGPGTRLTVL.

Only a few counts were recorded for this clone. The rearrangement uses TRBV10-3 and TRBJ1-1; D is unclear. The CDR3 contains 12 residues. CDR1 is ENHRY and CDR2 is SYGVKD in the germline V gene. Trimming took 2 bases from V and 7 from J, leaving 8 bases between them. In nucleotides, the CDR3 is TGTGCCATCAGTGAGGGGGATTATGAAGCTTTCTTT. Amino acid sequence: CAISEGDYEAFF.

This chain connects TRBV28 to TRBJ2-7; TRBD2 matches at 7 bases. Germline-derived CDR1 and CDR2 are MDHEN and SYDVKM. The CDR3 sequence is 15 residues long. Trimming at V came to 2 bases and at J to 4 bases, leaving 8 bases not matched to a gene. The CDR3 sequence: CASSLGGVAAYEQYF. The CDR3 DNA reads as TGTGCCAGCAGTTTAGGGGGGGTGGCGGCGTACGAGCAGTACTTC.

The V gene is TRBV19, the J gene TRBJ2-1; 8 bases are shared with TRBD2. The trim removed 5 bases at V and 4 bases at J, leaving 10 bases unmatched. The CDR3 contains 16 residues. The germline gives CDR1 LNHDA, CDR2 SQIVND (reference sequence). This CDR3 reads CASSPHPGLGYNEQFF. The CDR3 coding sequence is TGTGCCAGTAGTCCCCATCCGGGACTAGGTTACAATGAGCAGTTCTTC.